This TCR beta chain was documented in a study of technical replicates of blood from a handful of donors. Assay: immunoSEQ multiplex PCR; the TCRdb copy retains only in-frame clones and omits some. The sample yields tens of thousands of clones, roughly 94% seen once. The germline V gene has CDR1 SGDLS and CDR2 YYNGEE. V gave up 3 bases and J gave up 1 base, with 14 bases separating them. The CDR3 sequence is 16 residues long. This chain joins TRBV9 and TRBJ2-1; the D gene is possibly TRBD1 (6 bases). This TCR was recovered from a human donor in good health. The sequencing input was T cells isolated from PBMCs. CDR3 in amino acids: CASSGRPGQSYNEQFF. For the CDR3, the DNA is TGTGCCAGCAGCGGGCGACCGGGACAATCCTACAATGAGCAGTTCTTC. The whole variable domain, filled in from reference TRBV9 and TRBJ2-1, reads DSGVTQTPKHLITATGQRVTLRCSPRSGDLSVYWYQQSLDQGLQFLIQYYNGEERAKGNILERFSAQQFPDLHSELNLSSLELGDSALYFCASSGRPGQSYNEQFFGPGTRLTVL.